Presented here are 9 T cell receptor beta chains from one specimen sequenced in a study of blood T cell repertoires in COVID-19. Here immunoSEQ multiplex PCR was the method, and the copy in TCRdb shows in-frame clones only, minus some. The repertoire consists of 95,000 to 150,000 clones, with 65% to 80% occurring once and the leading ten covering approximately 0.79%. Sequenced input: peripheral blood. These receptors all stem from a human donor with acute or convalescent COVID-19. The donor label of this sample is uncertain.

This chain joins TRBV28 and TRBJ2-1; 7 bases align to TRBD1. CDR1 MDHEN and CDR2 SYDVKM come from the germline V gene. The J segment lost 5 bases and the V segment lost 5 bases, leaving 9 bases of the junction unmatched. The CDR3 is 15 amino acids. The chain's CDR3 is CASSQRGLSNNEQFF. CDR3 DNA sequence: TGTGCCAGCAGTCAGAGGGGGCTGTCGAACAATGAGCAGTTCTTC.

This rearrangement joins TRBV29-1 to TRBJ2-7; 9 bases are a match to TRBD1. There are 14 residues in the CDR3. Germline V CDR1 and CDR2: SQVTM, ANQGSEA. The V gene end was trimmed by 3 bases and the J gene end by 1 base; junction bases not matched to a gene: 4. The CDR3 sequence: CSVELQGASYEQYF. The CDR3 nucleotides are TGCAGCGTTGAGCTACAGGGGGCGTCCTACGAGCAGTACTTC.

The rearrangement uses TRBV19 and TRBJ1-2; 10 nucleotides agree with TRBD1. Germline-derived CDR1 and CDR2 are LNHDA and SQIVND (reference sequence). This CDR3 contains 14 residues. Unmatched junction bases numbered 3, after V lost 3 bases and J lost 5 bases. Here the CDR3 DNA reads TGTGCCAGTAGTATTCCGGGACAGGGGTATGGCTACACCTTC. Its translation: CASSIPGQGYGYTF.

The CDR3 loop reads CASRGDSILNTEAFF. The CDR3 DNA reads TGTGCCAGCAGGGGGGACAGTATCTTGAACACTGAAGCTTTCTTT. The rearrangement uses TRBV6-5 and TRBJ1-1; 7 bases are shared with TRBD1. This CDR3 contains 15 residues. Per the germline V gene, CDR1 is MNHEY and CDR2 is SVGAGI. V was clipped by 6 bases and J by 0 bases; unmatched bases: 7.

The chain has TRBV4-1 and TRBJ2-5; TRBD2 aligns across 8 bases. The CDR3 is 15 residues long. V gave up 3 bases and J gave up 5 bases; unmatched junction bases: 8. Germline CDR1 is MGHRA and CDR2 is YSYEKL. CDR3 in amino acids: CASSHPGGGAETQYF. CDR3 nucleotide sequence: TGCGCCAGCAGCCACCCCGGGGGGGGCGCGGAGACCCAGTACTTC.

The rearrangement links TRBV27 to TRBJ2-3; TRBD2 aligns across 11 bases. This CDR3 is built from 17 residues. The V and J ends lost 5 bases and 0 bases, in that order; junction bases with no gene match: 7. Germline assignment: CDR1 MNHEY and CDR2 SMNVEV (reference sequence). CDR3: CASSTRLAGRSTDTQYF. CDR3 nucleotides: TGTGCCAGCAGTACCCGACTAGCGGGGCGCAGCACAGATACGCAGTATTTT.

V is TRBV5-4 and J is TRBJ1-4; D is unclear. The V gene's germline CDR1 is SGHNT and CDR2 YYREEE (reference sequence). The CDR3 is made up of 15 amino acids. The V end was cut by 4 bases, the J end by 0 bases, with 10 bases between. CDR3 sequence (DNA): TGTGCCAGCAGCCTAGGCCACACAACTAATGAAAAACTGTTTTTT. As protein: CASSLGHTTNEKLFF.

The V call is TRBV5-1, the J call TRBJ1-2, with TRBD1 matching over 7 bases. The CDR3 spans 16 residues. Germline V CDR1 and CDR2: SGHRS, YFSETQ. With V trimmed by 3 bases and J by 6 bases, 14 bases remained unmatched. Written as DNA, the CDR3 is TGCGCCAGCAGCTCAGAAATCCCGACAGGGAAGAATGGCTACACCTTC. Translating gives CASSSEIPTGKNGYTF.

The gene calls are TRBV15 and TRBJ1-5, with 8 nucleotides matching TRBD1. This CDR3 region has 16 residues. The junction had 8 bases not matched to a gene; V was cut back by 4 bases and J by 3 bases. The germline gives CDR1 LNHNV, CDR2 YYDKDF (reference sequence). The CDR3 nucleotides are TGTGCCACCAGCAATCCGCACAGGGGGGACAATCAGCCCCAGCATTTT. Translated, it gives CATSNPHRGDNQPQHF. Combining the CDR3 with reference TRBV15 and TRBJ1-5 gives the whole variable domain DAMVIQNPRYQVTQFGKPVTLSCSQTLNHNVMYWYQQKSSQAPKLLFHYYDKDFNNEADTPDNFQSRRPNTSFCFLDIRSPGLGDTAMYLCATSNPHRGDNQPQHFGDGTRLSIL.